Below, one T cell receptor (beta chain) is given with its context. Its antigen remains unidentified. No much larger clone exists at a distance of one base, and base qualities are not known. The data originate from a study of PD-L1 blockade in urothelial cancer (dated by TCRdb to 2016 to 2017). With regard to the full study: Therapy was started at some point between 2012 and 2014 for all patients, and atezolizumab 1,200 mg was administered intravenously every 3 weeks. TCR sequencing covered pretreatment tumor samples and matched, serially collected peripheral blood taken before and after atezolizumab treatment. Under 10 patients reached durable clinical benefit, while 20 patients did not. Over 28 patients had pretreatment blood TCR-seq, some 25 had at least one posttreatment blood collection, and some 25 had tumor TCR-seq. Twenty-five of 29 patients were identified as males with urothelial cancer of bladder origin, and a prior smoking history was reported by 18 of 29 patients. The study was an exploratory multi-omic analysis of somatic, immune and clinical correlates of response to PD-L1 blockade with atezolizumab in urothelial cancer. Whole exome sequencing and RNA sequencing of pretreatment tumors were performed alongside TCR sequencing in the same patients. Blood samples gave median yields of roughly 150,000 T cells and some 80,000 unique TCRs, along with a median clonality of 0.080. An ECOG performance status of 0 or 1 was recorded for the patients, and 0 to 3 prior chemotherapy regimens had been received by the patients. Durable clinical benefit was defined as progression-free survival longer than 6 months, and TCR features were also tested against progression-free and overall survival. Blood samples were analyzed 3 weeks after the start of treatment (second dose) and 6 weeks after the start of treatment.

The sample's time point label is to be understood as: pretreatment peripheral blood. A cohort of about 27 patients with locally advanced or metastatic urothelial carcinoma, treated at Memorial Sloan Kettering on a trial protocol, was included. Peripheral blood mononuclear cells were collected from each patient pretreatment and during treatment, giving between 1 and 8 total time points per patient. The Qiagen DNeasy Blood extraction kit was used to purify genomic DNA from total PBMCs and tumor samples. PBMCs were collected pretreatment and during treatment and were isolated and stored as previously described. Synthetic TCR analog templates were spiked into each PCR to estimate absolute template abundance from read counts. TCRbeta CDR3 regions were amplified from genomic DNA with bias-controlled V and J gene primers using the immunoSEQ assay. Rearranged TCRbeta segments were sequenced at approximately 20X coverage. Turning to the authors' computational methods: Sequencing errors were corrected by clustering, and CDR3s were annotated against IMGT so that V, D and J genes could be assigned. Only productive TCRbeta rearrangements were used in downstream analyses, excluding out-of-frame or stop-codon sequences. Clonality was computed as one minus Shannon entropy normalized by the log of the number of unique productive sequences. Fisher's exact test with Benjamini-Hochberg correction, at a threshold of adjusted p below 0.01, was used to find clones that differed between time points or between blood and tumor. Entries here come from immuneACCESS through TCRdb and include only in-frame sequences with V and J called. Some clones fail to appear in such tables; in the studies checked, an unresolved V gene covers under half of the shortfall, and the cause of the remainder is unknown. For V, J and clone size, that table is used; D and trimming come from the DNA. This sample holds some 89,000 clones; about 83% were observed only once. The ten largest make up approximately 15% of the sample.

The CDR3 spans 14 residues, from the cysteine through the phenylalanine. Solely the CDR3 DNA is kept, with 42 bases framed from the first base. Clipping removes 2 bases from V and 11 bases from J, with 4 as the unmatched junction base count. The germline V gene (reference sequence) supplies CDR1 SEHNR and CDR2 FQNEAQ. Points the paper makes about the study in general: Among patients with durable benefit, tumor-associated TCR clones showed greater expansion in peripheral blood 3 weeks after treatment started (n of about 21, p = 0.022). A pretreatment peripheral blood TCR clonality below the median was linked to improved progression-free and overall survival. Small sample size (n of about 30) and many exploratory analyses mean the results are intended to be hypothesis-generating.

This TCR came from a man aged 60-69 years with urothelial cancer. The chain employs TRBV7-9 and TRBJ1-6; 9 bases in the junction line up with TRBD1. Sequencing was performed on PBMCs, taken around atezolizumab (anti-PD-L1) treatment. The CDR3: CASSLTGGVTPLHF. In nucleotides, the sequence is TGTGCCAGCAGCTTAACAGGGGGCGTAACACCCCTCCACTTT.